This record concerns one TCR beta chain sequence. V was cut by 1 base and J by 6 bases, with 15 bases left in between. Per the germline V gene, CDR1 is SNHLY and CDR2 is FYNNEI. The CDR3 extends over 15 amino acids. 60 Vbeta and 13 Jbeta primers were used in PCR. Generated by immunoSEQ multiplex PCR, the TCRdb table keeps only in-frame clones and is missing some. The sample has 110,000 to 150,000 clones, about 80% seen once. The sample originates from a study of cytomegalovirus exposure and HLA in healthy donors. Sequenced input: PBMCs. The gene calls are TRBV2 and TRBJ1-2, with D possibly TRBD1 on 5 matching bases. The receptor comes from a woman aged 55-69 years in good health and CMV-seropositive. The CDR3 reads CASSEVGQGLNGYTF. The CDR3 bases are TGTGCCAGCAGTGAAGTAGGTCAGGGATTAAATGGCTACACCTTC.